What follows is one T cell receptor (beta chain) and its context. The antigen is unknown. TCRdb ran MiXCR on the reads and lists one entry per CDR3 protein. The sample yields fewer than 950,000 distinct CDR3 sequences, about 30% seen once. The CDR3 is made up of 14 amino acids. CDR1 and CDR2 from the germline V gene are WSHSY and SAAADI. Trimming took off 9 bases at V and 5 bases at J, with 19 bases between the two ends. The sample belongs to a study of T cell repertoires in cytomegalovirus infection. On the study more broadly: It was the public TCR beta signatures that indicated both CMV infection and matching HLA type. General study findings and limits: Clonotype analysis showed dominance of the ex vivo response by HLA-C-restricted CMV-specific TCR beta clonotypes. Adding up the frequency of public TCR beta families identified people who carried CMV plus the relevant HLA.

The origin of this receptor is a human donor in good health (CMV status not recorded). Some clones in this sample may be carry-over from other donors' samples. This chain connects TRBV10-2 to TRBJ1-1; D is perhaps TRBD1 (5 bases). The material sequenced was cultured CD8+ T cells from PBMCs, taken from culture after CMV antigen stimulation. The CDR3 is CASGNRGGGTEAFF. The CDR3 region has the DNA TGCGCCAGTGGGAATCGGGGGGGAGGTACTGAAGCTTTCTTT.